These 19 T cell receptor beta chains originate from one sample sequenced in a study of T cell responses to AZD1222 COVID-19 vaccine. Generated by immunoSEQ multiplex PCR, the TCRdb table keeps only in-frame clones and is missing some. The sample holds over 95,000 clones; roughly 90% are singletons and the top ten take approximately 4.9%. Here the sequenced sample was peripheral blood, taken on day 0 of AZD1222 vaccination. These receptors originate from an adult in good health.

This sequence joins TRBV6-5 and TRBJ1-2; TRBD1 aligns across 7 bases. Trimming took 6 bases from V and 5 from J; bases not matched to a gene: 12. There are 15 residues in the CDR3. Per the germline V gene, CDR1 is MNHEY and CDR2 is SVGAGI. The CDR3 sequence is CASSRRDSALYGYTF. For the CDR3, the DNA is TGTGCCAGCAGCCGCCGGGACAGCGCCCTATATGGCTACACCTTC.

The rearrangement joins TRBV11-2 to TRBJ2-7; D possibly matches TRBD1 or TRBD2 (7 bases each). This CDR3 region has 16 residues. Germline CDR1 reads SGHAT; CDR2 reads FQNNGV. Trimming cost V 0 bases and J 5 bases, with 17 bases left between them. Here the CDR3 DNA reads TGTGCCAGCAGCTTAGACCTGAGACAGGGAGGGAACGAGCAGTACTTC. This sequence encodes CASSLDLRQGGNEQYF. Drawing the rest from reference TRBV11-2 and TRBJ2-7, the complete variable domain is EAGVAQSPRYKIIEKRQSVAFWCNPISGHATLYWYQQILGQGPKLLIQFQNNGVVDDSQLPKDRFSAERLKGVDSTLKIQPAKLEDSAVYLCASSLDLRQGGNEQYFGPGTRLTVT.

The chain uses TRBV6-5 and TRBJ1-2; a possible D gene is TRBD1 (5 bases). Germline V gives CDR1 MNHEY, CDR2 SVGAGI. This CDR3 contains 14 residues. V lost 6 bases and J lost 0, with 11 bases in between. Here the CDR3 DNA reads TGTGCCAGCAGGCAGGGCCCCGCTAACTATGGCTACACCTTC. Translating it yields CASRQGPANYGYTF.

CDR3: CASSGGTDTQYF. DNA for the CDR3: TGTGCCAGCAGTGGGGGCACAGATACGCAGTATTTT. The chain joins TRBV2 to TRBJ2-3; D remains unclear. V was pared by 4 bases and J by 1 base, with 3 bases between. Germline CDR1 SNHLY, CDR2 FYNNEI. This CDR3 is 12 amino acids long.

The table lists this clone with a few counts. The V call is TRBV27, the J call TRBJ2-7; D could derive from TRBD1 or TRBD2 (5 bases each). Germline V gene lookup returns CDR1 MNHEY and CDR2 SMNVEV (reference sequence). Trimming took 3 bases from V and 1 from J, leaving 7 bases between them. The CDR3 is made up of 13 amino acids. The CDR3 spells CASSLWGSYEQYF. In DNA form, the CDR3 reads TGTGCCAGCAGTTTGTGGGGGTCCTACGAGCAGTACTTC.

This clone has just one count. The gene calls are TRBV2 and TRBJ2-7, with 7 bases that match TRBD2. V gave up 7 bases and J gave up 3 bases; unmatched junction bases: 6. This CDR3 is built from 13 residues. CDR1 and CDR2 from the germline V gene are SNHLY and FYNNEI. The CDR3 region has the DNA TGTGCCAGCATCCCGGGACTAAACTACGAGCAGTACTTC. Translating gives CASIPGLNYEQYF.

This chain joins TRBV7-9 and TRBJ2-7; D not certain. Germline V gene lookup returns CDR1 SEHNR and CDR2 FQNEAQ (reference sequence). This CDR3 has 14 residues. Trimming removed 5 bases from V and 1 base from J, with 12 bases in between. CDR3 region: CASSPELGSYEQYF. DNA of the CDR3: TGTGCCAGCAGCCCCGAGCTGGGGTCCTACGAGCAGTACTTC.

The V call is TRBV10-3, the J call TRBJ1-6, with a tentative D call TRBD1 (5 bases). The length of the CDR3 is 14 residues. Trimming took off 10 bases at V and 10 bases at J, with 20 bases between the two ends. CDR1 is ENHRY, CDR2 SYGVKD, per germline. The CDR3 region has the DNA TGTGCCACCAGGGATCCGGGAGGGGCGTCACCCCTCCACTTT. Its protein product is CATRDPGGASPLHF.

The rearrangement links TRBV5-1 to TRBJ1-2, with D uncertain. Germline lookup yields CDR1 SGHRS and CDR2 YFSETQ. The CDR3 spans 15 residues. Trimming removed 0 bases at V and 2 bases at J, with 11 bases between. The CDR3: CASSLDEGENYGYTF. The CDR3 nucleotides read TGCGCCAGCAGCTTGGATGAGGGAGAGAACTATGGCTACACCTTC.

The chain carries TRBV5-5 and TRBJ1-2, with a tentative D call TRBD1 (5 bases). Trimming removed 0 bases at V and 4 bases at J, with 13 bases between. The germline gives CDR1 SGHKS, CDR2 YYEKEE (reference sequence). This CDR3 region has 15 residues. CDR3 coding DNA: TGTGCCAGCAGCTTGGACGGGACGGGATCCTATGGCTACACCTTC. Protein: CASSLDGTGSYGYTF.

This clone was detected only once. This chain connects TRBV6-5 to TRBJ2-5, with D possibly being TRBD1 or TRBD2 (5 bases each). The V and J ends lost 0 bases and 5 bases respectively, with 7 bases between them. The CDR3 totals 13 residues. Looked up from germline, CDR1 is MNHEY and CDR2 is SVGAGI. CDR3 protein: CASSYSGVETQYF. The CDR3 DNA follows: TGTGCCAGCAGTTACTCGGGGGTGGAGACCCAGTACTTC.

The chain carries TRBV7-9 and TRBJ2-7; 11 nucleotides match TRBD1. The trim removed 4 bases at V and 5 bases at J, leaving 16 bases unmatched. The CDR3 has 18 amino acids. Germline V lookup: CDR1 SEHNR, CDR2 FQNEAQ (reference sequence). The CDR3 coding sequence is TGTGCCAGCAGCTCGACGACTTCTTGGGACAGGGGGTGGGACGAGCAGTACTTC. This encodes CASSSTTSWDRGWDEQYF.

CDR3 DNA sequence: TGTGCCAGCAGCTTGGGAGGAGCCAACACCGGGGAGCTGTTTTTT. Protein sequence: CASSLGGANTGELFF. V gene TRBV5-5 combines with J gene TRBJ2-2; D uncertain. Between the trimmed V and J ends, which lost 0 bases and 2 bases, there was a span of 8 bases. This CDR3 region has 15 residues. The germline CDR1 and CDR2 sequences are SGHKS and YYEKEE (reference sequence).

This clone showed up just once. V usage is TRBV28 and J usage is TRBJ2-5, with D maybe TRBD2 (7 bases). This CDR3 is built from 18 residues. Germline CDR1 and CDR2: MDHEN and SYDVKM. Trimming left V 5 bases short and J 1 base short, with 23 bases between. CDR3 sequence (DNA): TGTGCCAGCAGTAGAACACGAGGGCGGGGGCCCCGCCAAGAGACCCAGTACTTC. The encoded protein is CASSRTRGRGPRQETQYF.

This clone was counted between two and nine times. The gene calls are TRBV6-2 or TRBV6-3 and TRBJ2-5, with TRBD2 matching over 12 bases. The V segment lost 5 bases and the J segment 4 bases; nucleotides outside the gene matches: 11. This CDR3 has 17 amino acids. Germline CDR1 reads MNHEY; CDR2 reads SVGEGT. CDR3 nucleotide sequence: TGTGCCAGCAGTGACCCAACTAGCGGGGGGCAAAGAGAGACCCAGTACTTC. It codes for CASSDPTSGGQRETQYF.

This sequence joins TRBV6-5 and TRBJ2-7, with D maybe TRBD1 (5 bases). V gave up 6 bases and J gave up 3 bases, with 12 bases separating them. Germline V gives CDR1 MNHEY, CDR2 SVGAGI. The CDR3 is made up of 13 amino acids. The CDR3: CASSQTENYEQYF. The CDR3 nucleotides are TGTGCCAGCAGCCAGACAGAGAACTACGAGCAGTACTTC.

The chain is built from TRBV9 and TRBJ2-1; TRBD2 aligns across 7 bases. The ends lost 0 bases at V and 4 bases at J; junction bases unmatched: 22. The CDR3 loop spans 21 amino acids. Per the germline V gene, CDR1 is SGDLS and CDR2 is YYNGEE. The CDR3 protein is CASSVALGDSGAPSLYNEQFF. CDR3 nucleotides: TGTGCCAGCAGCGTAGCTCTGGGTGACAGCGGGGCCCCCTCCCTATACAATGAGCAGTTCTTC.

J is TRBJ1-6 and V is TRBV5-5; 9 bases align to TRBD1. From germline, CDR1 is SGHKS and CDR2 YYEKEE (reference sequence). The CDR3 covers 17 residues. The trim removed 0 bases at V and 6 bases at J, leaving 7 bases unmatched. The CDR3 DNA follows: TGTGCCAGCAGCTTGGTGCCCGGGACAGGGATTAATTCACCCCTCCACTTT. Its translation: CASSLVPGTGINSPLHF.

This rearrangement joins TRBV7-3 to TRBJ1-5, with 7 bases lining up with TRBD1. V dropped 1 base and J dropped 6; count of bases not matched to a gene: 9. CDR3 length equals 16 residues. Per the germline V gene, CDR1 is SGHTA and CDR2 is FQGTGA. CDR3 sequence reads: CASSLISQGDGQPQHF. DNA of the CDR3: TGTGCCAGCAGCTTAATCAGCCAGGGGGACGGTCAGCCCCAGCATTTT.